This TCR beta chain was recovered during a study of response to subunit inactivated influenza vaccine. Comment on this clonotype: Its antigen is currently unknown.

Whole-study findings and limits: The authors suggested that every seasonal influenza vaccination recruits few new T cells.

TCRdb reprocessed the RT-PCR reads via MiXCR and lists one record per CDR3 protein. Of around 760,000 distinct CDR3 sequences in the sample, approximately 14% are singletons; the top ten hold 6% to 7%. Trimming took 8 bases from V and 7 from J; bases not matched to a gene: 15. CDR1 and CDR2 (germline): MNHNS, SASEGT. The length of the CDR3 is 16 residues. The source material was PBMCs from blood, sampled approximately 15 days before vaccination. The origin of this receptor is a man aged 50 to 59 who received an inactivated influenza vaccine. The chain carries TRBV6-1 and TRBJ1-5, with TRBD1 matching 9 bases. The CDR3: CASLPSKQGAGQPQHF. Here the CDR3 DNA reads TGTGCCAGCCTACCGTCGAAACAGGGGGCTGGGCAGCCCCAGCATTTT.